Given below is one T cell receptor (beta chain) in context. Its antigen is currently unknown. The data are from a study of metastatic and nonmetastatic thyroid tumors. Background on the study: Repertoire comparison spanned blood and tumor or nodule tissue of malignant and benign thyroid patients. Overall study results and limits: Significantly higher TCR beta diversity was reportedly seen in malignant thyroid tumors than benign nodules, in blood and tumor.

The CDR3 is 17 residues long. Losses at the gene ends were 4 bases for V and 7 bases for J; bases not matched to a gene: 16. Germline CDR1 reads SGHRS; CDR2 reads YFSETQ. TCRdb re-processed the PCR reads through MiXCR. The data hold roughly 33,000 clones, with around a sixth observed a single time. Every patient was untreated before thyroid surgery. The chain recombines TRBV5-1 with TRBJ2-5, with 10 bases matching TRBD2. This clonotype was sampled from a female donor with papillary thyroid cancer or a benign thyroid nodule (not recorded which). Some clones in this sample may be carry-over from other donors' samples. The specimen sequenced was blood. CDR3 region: CASSRILAGELYVTQYF. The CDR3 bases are TGCGCCAGCAGCCGGATCCTAGCGGGAGAGCTGTACGTGACCCAGTACTTC.